This T cell receptor beta chain was sequenced for a study of cytomegalovirus exposure and HLA in healthy donors. Use of 60 Vbeta and 13 Jbeta primers characterized the PCR. Using immunoSEQ multiplex PCR, the repertoire was profiled, and TCRdb retains in-frame clones only, with some absent. The data show 80,000 to 95,000 clones, about 89% seen once. The germline V gene encodes CDR1 SGHVS and CDR2 FNYEAQ. This CDR3 comprises 17 residues. Trimming took 4 bases from V and 0 from J; bases not matched to a gene: 11. Sequencing was done on a sample of PBMCs. V gene TRBV7-6 combines with J gene TRBJ2-7, with 8 bases matching TRBD1. The TCR sequence derives from a man between 25 and 39 years old in good health and CMV-seropositive. DNA for the CDR3: TGTGCCAGCAGCTCCTCCCCAGGGGGCTCAATCTCCTACGAGCAGTACTTC. Translation gives CASSSSPGGSISYEQYF.